This T cell receptor (beta chain) emerged from a study of PD-1 blockade in classical Hodgkin lymphoma. In the study overall: Intravenous infusions of nivolumab 3 mg/kg reached patients every 2 weeks.

General study results and limits: Complete responders possessed baseline diversity comparable to newly diagnosed patients.

The time point: cycle 4 day 1 (C4D1), after more than five weeks of nivolumab. Brentuximab vedotin exposure varied among the patients, all of whom had relapsed after autologous stem cell transplantation. From thawed PBMCs, magnetic negative selection was used to isolate the CD8+ T cells. Best responses included complete response and partial response; otherwise, the best response was progressive disease. Trimming took off 10 bases at V and 6 bases at J, with 14 bases between the two ends. The CDR3 consists of 12 residues. Germline CDR1 MDHEN, CDR2 SYDVKM. As concerns this clone: Antigen unknown.

Assay used: immunoSEQ multiplex PCR; TCRdb lists only in-frame clones, some missing. The repertoire holds approximately 8,400 clones, around 84% seen once, with roughly 28% in the top ten. This sequence joins TRBV28 and TRBJ2-3; D unresolved. This TCR came from a human donor with classical Hodgkin lymphoma. The sample consisted of CD8+ T cells from blood, taken before the fourth cycle of nivolumab. CDR3 sequence (DNA): TGTGCCATACTTATTCGGGCCGATACGCAGTATTTT. This gives the protein CAILIRADTQYF.